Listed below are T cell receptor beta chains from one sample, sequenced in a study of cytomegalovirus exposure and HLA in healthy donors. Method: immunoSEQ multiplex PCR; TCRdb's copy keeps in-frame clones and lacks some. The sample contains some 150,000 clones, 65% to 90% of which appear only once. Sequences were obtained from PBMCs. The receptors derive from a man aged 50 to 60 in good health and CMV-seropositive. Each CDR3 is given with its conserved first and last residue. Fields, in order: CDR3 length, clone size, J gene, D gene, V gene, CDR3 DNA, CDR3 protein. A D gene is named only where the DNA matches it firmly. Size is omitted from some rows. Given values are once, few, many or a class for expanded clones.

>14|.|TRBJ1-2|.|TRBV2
TGTGCCAGCAGTTTCAGGTCCACTAACTATGGCTACACCTTC
CASSFRSTNYGYTF
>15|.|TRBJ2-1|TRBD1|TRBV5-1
TGCGCCAGTAAACGACAGGGGTCTTCCTACAATGAGCAGTTCTTC
CASKRQGSSYNEQFF
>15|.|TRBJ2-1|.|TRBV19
TGTGCCAGTAGTATTTTTGGGAGGATTCACAATGAGCAGTTCTTC
CASSIFGRIHNEQFF
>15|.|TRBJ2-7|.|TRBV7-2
TGTGCCAGCAGCTATAGCGGATCGGGCTCCTACGAGCAGTACTTC
CASSYSGSGSYEQYF
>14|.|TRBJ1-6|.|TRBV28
TGTGCCAGCACCAGGGGACGGCCGGATTCACCCCTCCATTTT
CASTRGRPDSPLHF
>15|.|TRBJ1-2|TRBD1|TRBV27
TGTGCCAGCAGTTTAGGGACAGGGAATTACTATGGCTACACCTTC
CASSLGTGNYYGYTF
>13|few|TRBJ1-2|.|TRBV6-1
TGTGCCAGCAGTGAGGCGGGACCATATGGCTACACCTTC
CASSEAGPYGYTF
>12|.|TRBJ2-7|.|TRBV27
TGTGCCAGCAGTTCCTCACAGGGCGAGCAGTACTTC
CASSSSQGEQYF
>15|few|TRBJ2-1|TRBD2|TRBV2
TGTGCCAGCCCGACTAGCGGGAGGACTTACAATGAGCAGTTCTTC
CASPTSGRTYNEQFF
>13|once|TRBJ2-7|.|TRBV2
TGTGCCAGCAGTGACCCCTCGGGGTACGAGCAGTACTTC
CASSDPSGYEQYF
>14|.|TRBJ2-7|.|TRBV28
TGTGCCAGCAGTTTAGGGCAGGTCACCTACGAGCAGTACTTC
CASSLGQVTYEQYF
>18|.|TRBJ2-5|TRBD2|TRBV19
TGTGCCAGTAGTACCTCCCCTCGGGGGAGCGGGGCCTGGGAGACCCAGTACTTC
CASSTSPRGSGAWETQYF
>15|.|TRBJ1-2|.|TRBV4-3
TGCGCCAGCAGCCAAGATGAGGGTCGGAGCGCTGGCTACACCTTC
CASSQDEGRSAGYTF